These 10 T cell receptor beta chains came from one sample sequenced in a study of PD-1 blockade in classical Hodgkin lymphoma. This sample's time point: cycle 4 day 1 (C4D1), after five to seven weeks of nivolumab. The patients all showed relapse after autologous stem cell transplantation, while their brentuximab vedotin exposure varied. Clones were read by immunoSEQ multiplex PCR, and TCRdb kept only the in-frame ones, dropping some. This table has tens of thousands of clones, 90% appearing once. Sequencing used peripheral blood mononuclear cells (PBMCs), obtained before the fourth cycle of nivolumab. Every receptor here comes from a human donor with classical Hodgkin lymphoma.

The chain carries TRBV9 and TRBJ2-2; 9 nucleotides agree with TRBD2. Germline-derived CDR1 and CDR2 are SGDLS and YYNGEE. V was pared by 3 bases and J by 4 bases, with 7 bases of the junction left unmatched. The CDR3 is 16 amino acids. CDR3 nucleotides: TGTGCCAGCAGCGACGCGGGGGGGTCGGCCACCGGGGAGCTGTTTTTT. It yields the protein CASSDAGGSATGELFF. Using reference TRBV9 and TRBJ2-2 for the parts outside the CDR3, the full variable domain is DSGVTQTPKHLITATGQRVTLRCSPRSGDLSVYWYQQSLDQGLQFLIQYYNGEERAKGNILERFSAQQFPDLHSELNLSSLELGDSALYFCASSDAGGSATGELFFGEGSRLTVL.

The chain employs TRBV28 and TRBJ2-1; a possible D gene is TRBD2 (5 bases). The germline V gene has CDR1 MDHEN and CDR2 SYDVKM. V dropped 0 bases and J dropped 4 bases, with 10 bases sitting between them. This CDR3 is built from 15 residues. The CDR3 spells CASSLWRDGYNEQFF. The CDR3 nucleotides read TGTGCCAGCAGTTTATGGAGGGATGGTTACAATGAGCAGTTCTTC.

V usage is TRBV5-8 and J usage is TRBJ1-1, with a weak D call TRBD1 (6 bases). CDR3 size: 15 residues. Per the germline V gene, CDR1 is SGHTS and CDR2 is YDEGEE. V dropped 0 bases and J dropped 3 bases, with 12 bases sitting between them. The CDR3 DNA sequence: TGTGCCAGCAGCTTGGCATTAGGGGGGTACACTGAAGCTTTCTTT. It encodes CASSLALGGYTEAFF.

This clone was counted a few times. The chain is built from TRBV7-9 and TRBJ1-5; 9 bases align to TRBD1. Germline CDR1 and CDR2: SEHNR and FQNEAQ (reference sequence). CDR3 length: 17 amino acids. V lost 0 bases, J lost 4 bases, and 7 bases stayed unmatched. This CDR3 reads CASSLALRGTGNQPQHF. The DNA of the CDR3 is TGTGCCAGCAGCTTAGCGCTAAGGGGGACAGGGAATCAGCCCCAGCATTTT.

A few counts support this clone. V gene TRBV28 combines with J gene TRBJ1-5; TRBD1 might be the D (5 bases). The CDR3 extends over 14 amino acids. CDR1 MDHEN and CDR2 SYDVKM come from the germline V gene. V lost 6 bases to trimming and J lost 5 bases, with 14 bases between them. The CDR3 DNA follows: TGTGCCAGCAGAATCGGTACGGGGCATCAGCCCCAGCATTTT. Its protein product is CASRIGTGHQPQHF.

The CDR3 region is CASSQNGGFGYTF. In DNA form, the CDR3 reads TGTGCCAGCAGCCAAAACGGGGGTTTTGGCTACACCTTC. The chain carries TRBV14 and TRBJ1-2, with D maybe TRBD1 (5 bases). Per the germline V gene, CDR1 is SGHDN and CDR2 is FVKESK. Trimming cost V 2 bases and J 7 bases, with 11 bases left between them. The CDR3 runs 13 residues. The full variable domain, with the rest looked up from reference TRBV14 and TRBJ1-2, is EAGVTQFPSHSVIEKGQTVTLRCDPISGHDNLYWYRRVMGKEIKFLLHFVKESKQDESGMPNNRFLAERTGGTYSTLKVQPAELEDSGVYFCASSQNGGFGYTFGSGTRLTVV.

This clone was observed once. This chain joins TRBV5-6 and TRBJ2-7, with D unclear. This CDR3 comprises 14 residues. Germline lookup yields CDR1 SGHDT and CDR2 YYEEEE. V was cut by 0 bases and J by 4 bases, with 11 bases left in between. In nucleotides, the CDR3 is TGTGCCAGCAGCTTGGAGAACCGAGAATACGAGCAGTACTTC. Translation: CASSLENREYEQYF.

CDR3 amino acids: CASSTGTLNEQFF. DNA for the CDR3: TGTGCCAGCAGCACCGGGACGCTCAATGAGCAGTTCTTC. The gene calls are TRBV7-8 and TRBJ2-1; D may match TRBD1 or TRBD2 (5 bases each). V was pared by 5 bases and J by 6 bases, with 11 bases between. This CDR3 has 13 amino acids. Germline V gene lookup returns CDR1 SGHVS and CDR2 FQNEAQ.

This rearrangement joins TRBV5-6 to TRBJ2-7; D remains ambiguous. Germline V lookup: CDR1 SGHDT, CDR2 YYEEEE. Trimming took off 2 bases at V and 2 bases at J, with 14 bases between the two ends. The CDR3 has 15 residues. The CDR3 reads CASSLGGNAPYEQYF. CDR3 in DNA: TGTGCCAGCAGCTTAGGTGGGAACGCACCCTACGAGCAGTACTTC. The full variable domain, in which reference TRBV5-6 and TRBJ2-7 provide the parts outside the CDR3, is DAGVTQSPTHLIKTRGQQVTLRCSPKSGHDTVSWYQQALGQGPQFIFQYYEEEERQRGNFPDRFSGHQFPNYSSELNVNALLLGDSALYLCASSLGGNAPYEQYFGPGTRLTVT.

The chain is built from TRBV27 and TRBJ2-7, with TRBD1 matching 8 bases. Per germline, CDR1 MNHEY and CDR2 SMNVEV (reference sequence). This CDR3 spans 14 amino acids. The trim removed 3 bases at V and 4 bases at J, leaving 5 bases unmatched. For the CDR3, the DNA is TGTGCCAGCAGTTTCGGACAGGGCAGGTACGAGCAGTACTTC. Translating it yields CASSFGQGRYEQYF.